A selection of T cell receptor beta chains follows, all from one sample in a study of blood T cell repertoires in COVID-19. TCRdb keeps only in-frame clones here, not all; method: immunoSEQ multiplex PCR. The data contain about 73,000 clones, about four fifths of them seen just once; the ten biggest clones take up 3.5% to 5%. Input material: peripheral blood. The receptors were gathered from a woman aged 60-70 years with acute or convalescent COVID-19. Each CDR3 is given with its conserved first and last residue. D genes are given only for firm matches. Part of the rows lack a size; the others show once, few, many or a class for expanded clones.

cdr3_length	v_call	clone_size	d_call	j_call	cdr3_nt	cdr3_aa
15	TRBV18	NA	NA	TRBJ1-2	TGTGCCAGCTCACCCCAAGGGCAGGGAAACTATGGCTACACCTTC	CASSPQGQGNYGYTF
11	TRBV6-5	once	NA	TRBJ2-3	TGTGCCAGCAGTTATCTTAATACGCAGTATTTT	CASSYLNTQYF
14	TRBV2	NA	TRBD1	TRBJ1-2	TGTGCCAGCAGTTGGTCCCGGGACAGGGACCGGCACACCTTC	CASSWSRDRDRHTF
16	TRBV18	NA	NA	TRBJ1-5	TGTGCCAGCTCACCGGCGGCAGCGTATAGCAATCAGCCCCAGCATTTT	CASSPAAAYSNQPQHF
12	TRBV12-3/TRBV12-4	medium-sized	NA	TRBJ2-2	TGTGCCACCTCCTTCTTTCCCGGGGAGCTGTTTTTT	CATSFFPGELFF
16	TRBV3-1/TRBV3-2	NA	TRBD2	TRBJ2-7	TGTGCCAGCAGCCAGGGACTAGCGGGATCCACCTACGAGCAGTACTTC	CASSQGLAGSTYEQYF
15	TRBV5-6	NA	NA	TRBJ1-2	TGTGCCAGCAGCTTGATAGGGAGGGCTAACTATGGCTACACCTTC	CASSLIGRANYGYTF
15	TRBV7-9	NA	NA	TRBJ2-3	TGTGCCAGCAGCTCCCGTGCTAAGAGCACAGATACGCAGTATTTT	CASSSRAKSTDTQYF
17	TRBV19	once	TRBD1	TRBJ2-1	TGTGCCAGTAAAAGCGGGGTGGGACAGGGTGTGGGGAATGAGCAGTTCTTC	CASKSGVGQGVGNEQFF
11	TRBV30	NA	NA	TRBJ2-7	TGTGCCTGGAGTAGACAGTACGAGCAGTACTTC	CAWSRQYEQYF
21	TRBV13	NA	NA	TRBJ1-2	TGTGCCAGCAGCTTTTCTTGGCAGGCTGGGACTGAACATTCTAATAGGGCTGGCTACACCTTC	CASSFSWQAGTEHSNRAGYTF
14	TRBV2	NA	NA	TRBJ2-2	TGTGCCAGCAGTGAACTAGCAAGGTTCGGGGAGCTGTTTTTT	CASSELARFGELFF
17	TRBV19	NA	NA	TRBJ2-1	TGTGCCAGTAGTATAGATGCCCTCCGGGACAACTACAATGAGCAGTTCTTC	CASSIDALRDNYNEQFF
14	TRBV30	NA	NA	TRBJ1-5	TGTGCCTCAGATTGGGGGGGAAGCAATCAGCCCCAGCATTTT	CASDWGGSNQPQHF
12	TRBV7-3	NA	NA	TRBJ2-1	TGTGCCAGCAGCTCCGGGGTTAGGGAGCAGTTCTTC	CASSSGVREQFF
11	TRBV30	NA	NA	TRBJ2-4	TGTGCCTGGAGTGTGCCGGGGATTCAGTACTTC	CAWSVPGIQYF
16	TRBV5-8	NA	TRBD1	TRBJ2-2	TGTGCCAGCAGGCGGAACAGGGGGCAAAACACCGGGGAGCTGTTTTTT	CASRRNRGQNTGELFF
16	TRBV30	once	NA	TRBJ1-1	TGTGCCTGGAGTGTACGACTCAGAGTTATGAACACTGAAGCTTTCTTT	CAWSVRLRVMNTEAFF
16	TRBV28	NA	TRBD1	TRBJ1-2	TGTGCCAGCAGCCCGCCCGGGACAGGGGTCCTAAATGGCTACACCTTC	CASSPPGTGVLNGYTF
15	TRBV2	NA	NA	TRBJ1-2	TGTGCCAGCATACAGGTTCCGGCTACAGACTATGGCTACACCTTC	CASIQVPATDYGYTF
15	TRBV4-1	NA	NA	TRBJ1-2	TGCGCCAGCAGCTATGGCAGGGGCGGGCACTATGGCTACACCTTC	CASSYGRGGHYGYTF
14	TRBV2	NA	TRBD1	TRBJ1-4	TGTGCCAGCAAGACAGGGCCAACTAATGAAAAACTGTTTTTT	CASKTGPTNEKLFF
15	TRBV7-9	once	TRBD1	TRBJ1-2	TGTGCCAGCAGGATAGGAGGACAGGGCCCTTATGGCTACACCTTC	CASRIGGQGPYGYTF
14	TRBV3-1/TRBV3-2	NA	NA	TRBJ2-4	TGTGCCAGCAGCCGCGGTATAAACCAAAACATTCAGTACTTC	CASSRGINQNIQYF
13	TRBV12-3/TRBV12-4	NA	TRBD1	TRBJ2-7	TGTGCCAGCACGAGGGGGCCGAAGTACGAGCAGTACTTC	CASTRGPKYEQYF
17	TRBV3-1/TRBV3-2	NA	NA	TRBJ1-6	TGTGCCAGCAGCCAAGATTCCGGGGGTATTTTAAATTCACCCCTCCACTTT	CASSQDSGGILNSPLHF
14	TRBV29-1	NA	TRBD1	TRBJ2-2	TGCAGCGTCGTCGGACAGGTGAACACCGGGGAGCTGTTTTTT	CSVVGQVNTGELFF
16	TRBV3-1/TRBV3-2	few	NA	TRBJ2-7	TGTGCCAGCAGCCCCGACAGCCGAAAATCCACCTACGAGCAGTACTTC	CASSPDSRKSTYEQYF
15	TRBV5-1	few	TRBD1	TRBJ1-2	TGCGCCAGCAGCTCATTCGACAGGGAACCTCATGGCTACACCTTC	CASSSFDREPHGYTF
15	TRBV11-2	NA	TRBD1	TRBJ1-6	TGTGCCAGCAGCAAGCTCGGGACAGATAATTCACCCCTCCACTTT	CASSKLGTDNSPLHF
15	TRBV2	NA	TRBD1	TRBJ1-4	TGTGCCAGCAGGGGCGGTGGGACAGCTAATGAAAAACTGTTTTTT	CASRGGGTANEKLFF
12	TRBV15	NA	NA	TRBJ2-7	TGTGCCACCAGCAGAGCAGACTACGAGCAGTACTTC	CATSRADYEQYF
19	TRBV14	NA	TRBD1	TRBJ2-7	TGTGCCAGCAGCCACCGAGGCGGGACAGGGAGCCCGGGAGCCTACGAGCAGTACTTC	CASSHRGGTGSPGAYEQYF
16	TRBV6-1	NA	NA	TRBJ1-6	TGTGCCAGCAGTGAAGCGACAGGCCGACCAAATTCACCCCTCCACTTT	CASSEATGRPNSPLHF
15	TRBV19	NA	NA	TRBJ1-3	TGTGCCAGTCGACAGCCCAATTACTCTGGAAACACCATATATTTT	CASRQPNYSGNTIYF
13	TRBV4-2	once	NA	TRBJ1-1	TGTGCCAGCAGCCAAGATCGTAACACTGAAGCTTTCTTT	CASSQDRNTEAFF
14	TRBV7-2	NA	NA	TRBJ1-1	TGTGCCAGCAGCTTTTCCACGGGGAACACTGAAGCTTTCTTT	CASSFSTGNTEAFF
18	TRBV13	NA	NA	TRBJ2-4	TGTGCCAGCAGCTTAGCGCCCCAGAGCGGGTTAGCCAAAAACATTCAGTACTTC	CASSLAPQSGLAKNIQYF
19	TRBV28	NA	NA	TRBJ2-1	TGTGCCAGCAGTCTCCACAGTACTAGGGTTCGCTGTCCGTACAATGAGCAGTTCTTC	CASSLHSTRVRCPYNEQFF
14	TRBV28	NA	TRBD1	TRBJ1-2	TGTGCCAGCAGCCGAATCGACAGGGGCGCTGGCTACACCTTC	CASSRIDRGAGYTF
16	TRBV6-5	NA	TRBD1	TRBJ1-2	TGTGCCAGCAGTTACTCGACGCGGCAGGGGGATTTTGGCTACACCTTC	CASSYSTRQGDFGYTF
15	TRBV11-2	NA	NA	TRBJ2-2	TGTGCCAGCAGCTTTTTAAGGCTAGATGGCGGGGAGCTGTTTTTT	CASSFLRLDGGELFF
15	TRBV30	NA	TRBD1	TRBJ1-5	TGTGCCTACTCGCTAGGGACAGGGGGCGGCCAGCCCCAGCATTTT	CAYSLGTGGGQPQHF
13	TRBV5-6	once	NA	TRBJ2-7	TGTGCCAGCAGCTTCACAGGGCTCTACGAGCAGTACTTC	CASSFTGLYEQYF
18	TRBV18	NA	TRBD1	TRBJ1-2	TGTGCCAGCTCACCGACGAGCAGTGGAGGGGGCTCGGGGTATGGCTACACCTTC	CASSPTSSGGGSGYGYTF
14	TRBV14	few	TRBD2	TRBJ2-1	TGTGCCAGCAGCCCCGGGACTAGCGGGAGCGAGCAGTTCTTC	CASSPGTSGSEQFF
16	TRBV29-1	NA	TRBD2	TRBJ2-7	TGCAGCGCCGCGGGACTAGCGGGGGGAACGACCTACGAGCAGTACTTC	CSAAGLAGGTTYEQYF
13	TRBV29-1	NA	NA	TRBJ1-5	TGCAGCGCTGGGGCAGGAGGGAATCAGCCCCAGCATTTT	CSAGAGGNQPQHF
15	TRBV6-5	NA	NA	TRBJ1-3	TGTGCCAGCAGTCGTATATACAGGGCTGGAAACACCATATATTTT	CASSRIYRAGNTIYF
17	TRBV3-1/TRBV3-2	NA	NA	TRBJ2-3	TGTGCCAGCAGCCGACAAAAGGGGGGGACGGGGACAGATACGCAGTATTTT	CASSRQKGGTGTDTQYF
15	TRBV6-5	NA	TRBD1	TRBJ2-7	TGTGCCAGCAGTCGGACAGGAGCCCCCGAGAACGAGCAGTACTTC	CASSRTGAPENEQYF
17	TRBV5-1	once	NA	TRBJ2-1	TGCGCCAGCAGCTCTTTCTTAACTAGCCCCTACTACAATGAGCAGTTCTTC	CASSSFLTSPYYNEQFF
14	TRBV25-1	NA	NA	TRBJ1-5	TGTGCCAGCAGTCGTAGCGTCAGCAATCAGCCCCAGCATTTT	CASSRSVSNQPQHF
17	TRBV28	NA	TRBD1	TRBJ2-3	TGTGCCAGCAGTTCTGGACAGGGCAACACACTCACAGATACGCAGTATTTT	CASSSGQGNTLTDTQYF
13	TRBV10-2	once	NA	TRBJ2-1	TGCGCCAGCAGTTATGGGCCAACAAATGAGCAGTTCTTC	CASSYGPTNEQFF
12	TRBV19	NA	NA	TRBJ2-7	TGTGCCAGTAGTAGCTGGGCCCACGAGCAGTACTTC	CASSSWAHEQYF
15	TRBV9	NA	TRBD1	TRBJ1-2	TGTGCCAGCAGCCCCCGGACAGGGGGCTACTATGGCTACACCTTC	CASSPRTGGYYGYTF